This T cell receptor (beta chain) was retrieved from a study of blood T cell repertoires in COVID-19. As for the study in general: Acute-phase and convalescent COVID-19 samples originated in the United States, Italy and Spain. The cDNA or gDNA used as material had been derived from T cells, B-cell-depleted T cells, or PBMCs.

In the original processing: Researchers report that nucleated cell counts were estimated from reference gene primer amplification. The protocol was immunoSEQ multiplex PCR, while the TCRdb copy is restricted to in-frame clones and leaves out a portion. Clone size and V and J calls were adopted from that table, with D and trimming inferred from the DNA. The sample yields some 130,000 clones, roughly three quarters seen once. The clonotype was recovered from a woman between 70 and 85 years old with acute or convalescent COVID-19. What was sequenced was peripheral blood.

The CDR3 DNA follows: TGTGCCAGCAGCCAACAGGGGAACTATGGCTACACCTTC. Its protein product is CASSQQGNYGYTF. The rearrangement links TRBV3-1 (or the pseudogene TRBV3-2) to TRBJ1-2; possible D gene TRBD1, 6 bases. V dropped 2 bases and J dropped 2 bases, with 6 bases sitting between them. The CDR3 runs to 13 residues. Germline CDR1 and CDR2: LGHDT and YNNKEL (reference sequence).